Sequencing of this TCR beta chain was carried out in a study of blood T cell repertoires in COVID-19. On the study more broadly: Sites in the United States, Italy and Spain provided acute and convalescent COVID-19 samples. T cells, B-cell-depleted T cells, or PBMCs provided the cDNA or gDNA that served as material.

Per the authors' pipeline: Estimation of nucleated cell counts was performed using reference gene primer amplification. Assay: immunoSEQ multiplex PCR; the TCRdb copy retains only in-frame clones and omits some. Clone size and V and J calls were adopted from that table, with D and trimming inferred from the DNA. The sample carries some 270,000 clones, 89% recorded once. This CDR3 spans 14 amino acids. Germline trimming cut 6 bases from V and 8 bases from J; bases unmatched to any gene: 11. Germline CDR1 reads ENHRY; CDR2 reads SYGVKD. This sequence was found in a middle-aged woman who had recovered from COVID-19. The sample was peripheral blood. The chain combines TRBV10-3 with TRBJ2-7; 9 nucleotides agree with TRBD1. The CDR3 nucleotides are TGTGCCATCAGGACCGGGACAGGGAGGGAACAGCAGTACTTC. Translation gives CAIRTGTGREQQYF.